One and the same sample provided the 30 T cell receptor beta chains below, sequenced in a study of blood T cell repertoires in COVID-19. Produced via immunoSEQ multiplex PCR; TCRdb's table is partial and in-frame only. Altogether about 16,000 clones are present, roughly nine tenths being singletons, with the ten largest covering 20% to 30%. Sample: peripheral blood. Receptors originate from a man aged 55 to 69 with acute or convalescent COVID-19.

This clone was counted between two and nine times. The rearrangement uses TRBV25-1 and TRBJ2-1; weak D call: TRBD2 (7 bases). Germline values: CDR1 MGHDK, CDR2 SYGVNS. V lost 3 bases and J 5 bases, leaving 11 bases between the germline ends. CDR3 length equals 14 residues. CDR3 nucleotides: TGTGCCAGCAGTGACAGGGGAGGGAACAATGAGCAGTTCTTC. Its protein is CASSDRGGNNEQFF. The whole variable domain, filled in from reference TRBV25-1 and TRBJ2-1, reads EADIYQTPRYLVIGTGKKITLECSQTMGHDKMYWYQQDPGMELHLIHYSYGVNSTEKGDLSSESTVSRIRTEHFPLTLESARPSHTSQYLCASSDRGGNNEQFFGPGTRLTVL.

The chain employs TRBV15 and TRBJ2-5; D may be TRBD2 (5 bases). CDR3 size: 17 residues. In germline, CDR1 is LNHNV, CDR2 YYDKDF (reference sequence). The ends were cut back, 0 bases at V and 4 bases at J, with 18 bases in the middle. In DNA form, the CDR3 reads TGTGCCACCAGCAGAGAAGGGAGATCTACCGGATCAGAGACCCAGTACTTC. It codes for CATSREGRSTGSETQYF.

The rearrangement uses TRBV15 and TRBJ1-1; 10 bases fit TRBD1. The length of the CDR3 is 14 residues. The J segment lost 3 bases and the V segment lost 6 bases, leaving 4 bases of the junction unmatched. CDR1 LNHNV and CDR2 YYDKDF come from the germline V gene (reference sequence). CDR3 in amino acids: CATREDRGDTEAFF. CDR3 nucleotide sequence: TGTGCCACCAGAGAGGACAGGGGGGACACTGAAGCTTTCTTT.

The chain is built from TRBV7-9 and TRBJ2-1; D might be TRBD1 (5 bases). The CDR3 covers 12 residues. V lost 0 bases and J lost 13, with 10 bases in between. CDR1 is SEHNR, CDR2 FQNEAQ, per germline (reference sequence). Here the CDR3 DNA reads TGTGCCAGCAGCTTAGCTGGGGCTTTACAGTTCTTC. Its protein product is CASSLAGALQFF.

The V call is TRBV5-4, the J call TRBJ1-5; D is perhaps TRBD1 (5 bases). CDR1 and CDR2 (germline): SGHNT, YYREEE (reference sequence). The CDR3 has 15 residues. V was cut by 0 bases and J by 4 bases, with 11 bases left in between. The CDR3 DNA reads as TGTGCCAGCAGCTTGGGAACCGGGGGAAATCAGCCCCAGCATTTT. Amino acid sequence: CASSLGTGGNQPQHF.

The CDR3 is CASSWGVDTQYF. The CDR3 bases are TGTGCCAGCAGCTGGGGGGTAGATACGCAGTATTTT. V gene TRBV5-6 combines with J gene TRBJ2-3, with D maybe TRBD2 (6 bases). The CDR3 is 12 amino acids. V shed 3 bases and J shed 5 bases, with 7 bases lying between them. Germline-derived CDR1 and CDR2 are SGHDT and YYEEEE.

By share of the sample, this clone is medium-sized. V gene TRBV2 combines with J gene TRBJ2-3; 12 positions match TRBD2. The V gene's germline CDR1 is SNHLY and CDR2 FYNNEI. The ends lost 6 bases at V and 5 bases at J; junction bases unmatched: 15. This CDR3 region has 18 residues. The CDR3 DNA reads TGTGCCAGCAGGACAGGGGAGAGACTAGCGGGAGCCCGAGATACGCAGTATTTT. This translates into CASRTGERLAGARDTQYF.

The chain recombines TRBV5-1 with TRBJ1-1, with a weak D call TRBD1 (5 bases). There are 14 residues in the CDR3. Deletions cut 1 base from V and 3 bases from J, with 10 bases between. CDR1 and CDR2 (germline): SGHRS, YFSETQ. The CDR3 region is CASSLRGGDTEAFF. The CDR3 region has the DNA TGCGCCAGCAGCTTGCGCGGGGGGGACACTGAAGCTTTCTTT.

The chain's CDR3 is CASSRTTNEKLFF. CDR3 bases: TGCGCCAGCAGCAGGACTACTAATGAAAAACTGTTTTTT. The chain is built from TRBV5-1 and TRBJ1-4; unclear D gene. The CDR3 extends over 13 amino acids. Per the germline V gene, CDR1 is SGHRS and CDR2 is YFSETQ. Trimming removed 4 bases from V and 2 bases from J, with 6 bases in between.

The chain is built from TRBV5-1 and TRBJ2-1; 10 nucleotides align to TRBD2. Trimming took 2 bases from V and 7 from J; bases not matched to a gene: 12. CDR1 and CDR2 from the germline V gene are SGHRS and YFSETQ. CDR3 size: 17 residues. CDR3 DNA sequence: TGCGCCAGCAGCTTAGGAGCGGGAGGGGTCGGAGGGAATGAGCAGTTCTTC. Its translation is CASSLGAGGVGGNEQFF.

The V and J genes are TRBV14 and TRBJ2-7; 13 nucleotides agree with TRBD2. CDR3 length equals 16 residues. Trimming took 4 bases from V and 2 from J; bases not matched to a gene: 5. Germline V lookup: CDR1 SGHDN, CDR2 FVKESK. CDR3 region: CASSLVGLAGTYEQYF. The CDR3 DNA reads TGTGCCAGCAGCCTCGTGGGACTAGCGGGGACCTACGAGCAGTACTTC.

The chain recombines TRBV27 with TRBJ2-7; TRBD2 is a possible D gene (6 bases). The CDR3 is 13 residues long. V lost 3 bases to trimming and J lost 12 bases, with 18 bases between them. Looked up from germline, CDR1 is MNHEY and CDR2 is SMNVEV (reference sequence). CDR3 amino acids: CASSFPGLTGLYF. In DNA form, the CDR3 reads TGTGCCAGCAGTTTCCCGGGACTTACGGGTTTGTACTTC.

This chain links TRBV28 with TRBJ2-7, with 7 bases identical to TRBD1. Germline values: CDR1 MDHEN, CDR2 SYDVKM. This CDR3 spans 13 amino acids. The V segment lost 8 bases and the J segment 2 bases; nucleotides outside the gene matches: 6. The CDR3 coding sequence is TGTGCCAGCGGGAACAGGGGTCCCTACGAGCAGTACTTC. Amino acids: CASGNRGPYEQYF.

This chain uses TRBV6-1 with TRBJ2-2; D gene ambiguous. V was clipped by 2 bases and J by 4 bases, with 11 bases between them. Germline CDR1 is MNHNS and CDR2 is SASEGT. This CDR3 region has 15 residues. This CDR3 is CASSEIRGATGELFF. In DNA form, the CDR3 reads TGTGCCAGCAGTGAAATCAGAGGCGCCACCGGGGAGCTGTTTTTT.

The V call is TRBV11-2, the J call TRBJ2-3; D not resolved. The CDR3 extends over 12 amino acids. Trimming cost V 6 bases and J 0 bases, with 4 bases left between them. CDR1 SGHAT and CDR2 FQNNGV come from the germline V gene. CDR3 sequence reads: CASRTSTDTQYF. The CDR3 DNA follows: TGTGCCAGCAGGACTAGCACAGATACGCAGTATTTT.

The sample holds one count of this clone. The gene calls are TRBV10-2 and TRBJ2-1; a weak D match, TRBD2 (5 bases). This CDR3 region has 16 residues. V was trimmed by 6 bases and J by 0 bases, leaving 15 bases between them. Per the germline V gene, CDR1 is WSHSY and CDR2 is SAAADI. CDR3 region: CASRRVALSSYNEQFF. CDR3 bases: TGCGCCAGCAGGAGGGTAGCTTTGAGCTCCTACAATGAGCAGTTCTTC.

This CDR3 reads CASSLTGDFTGELFF. DNA for the CDR3: TGTGCCAGCAGCTTGACAGGGGATTTCACCGGGGAGCTGTTTTTT. The J gene is TRBJ2-2, the V gene TRBV5-5; 7 bases are a match to TRBD1. V trimming: 1 base; J trimming: 4 bases; junction bases outside the gene matches: 4. The germline CDR1 and CDR2 sequences are SGHKS and YYEKEE (reference sequence). CDR3 size: 15 residues. The full variable domain, rest sourced from reference TRBV5-5 and TRBJ2-2, is DAGVTQSPTHLIKTRGQQVTLRCSPISGHKSVSWYQQVLGQGPQFIFQYYEKEERGRGNFPDRFSARQFPNYSSELNVNALLLGDSALYLCASSLTGDFTGELFFGEGSRLTVL.

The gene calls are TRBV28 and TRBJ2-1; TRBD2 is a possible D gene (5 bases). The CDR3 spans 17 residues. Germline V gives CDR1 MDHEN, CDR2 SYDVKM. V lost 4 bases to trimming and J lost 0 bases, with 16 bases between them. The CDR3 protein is CASSSHSSGYSYNEQFF. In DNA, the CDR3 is TGTGCCAGCAGTTCCCACTCCAGCGGCTACTCCTACAATGAGCAGTTCTTC.

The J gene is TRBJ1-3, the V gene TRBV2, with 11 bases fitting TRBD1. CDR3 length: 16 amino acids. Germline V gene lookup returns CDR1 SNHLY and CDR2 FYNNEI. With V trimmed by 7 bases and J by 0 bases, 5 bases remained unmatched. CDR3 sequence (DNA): TGTGCCAGCACTGGACAGGGGGCCACCTCTGGAAACACCATATATTTT. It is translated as CASTGQGATSGNTIYF.

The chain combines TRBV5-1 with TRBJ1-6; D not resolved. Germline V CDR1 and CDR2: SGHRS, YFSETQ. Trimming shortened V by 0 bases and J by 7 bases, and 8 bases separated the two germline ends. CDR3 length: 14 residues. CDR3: CASSLEYSNSPLHF. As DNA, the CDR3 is TGCGCCAGCAGCTTGGAGTACTCAAATTCACCCCTCCACTTT.

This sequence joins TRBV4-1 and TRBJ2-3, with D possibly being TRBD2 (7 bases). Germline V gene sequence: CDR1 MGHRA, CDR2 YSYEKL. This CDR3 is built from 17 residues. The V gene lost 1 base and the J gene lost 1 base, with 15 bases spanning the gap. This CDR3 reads CASSQGGGGIRTDTQYF. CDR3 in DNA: TGCGCCAGCAGCCAAGGGGGAGGGGGGATTCGCACAGATACGCAGTATTTT.

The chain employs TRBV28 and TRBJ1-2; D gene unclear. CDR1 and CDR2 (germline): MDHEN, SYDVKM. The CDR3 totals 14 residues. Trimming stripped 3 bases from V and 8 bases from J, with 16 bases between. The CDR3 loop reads CASSFGAGGLGYTF. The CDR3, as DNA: TGTGCCAGCAGTTTCGGTGCAGGAGGCTTAGGCTACACCTTC.

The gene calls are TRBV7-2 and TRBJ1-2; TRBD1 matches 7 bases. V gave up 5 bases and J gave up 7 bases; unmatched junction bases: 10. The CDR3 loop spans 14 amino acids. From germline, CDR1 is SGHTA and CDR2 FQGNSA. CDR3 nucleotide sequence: TGTGCCAGCAGCCCTCAGACAGGGCCCGGTGGCTACACCTTC. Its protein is CASSPQTGPGGYTF.

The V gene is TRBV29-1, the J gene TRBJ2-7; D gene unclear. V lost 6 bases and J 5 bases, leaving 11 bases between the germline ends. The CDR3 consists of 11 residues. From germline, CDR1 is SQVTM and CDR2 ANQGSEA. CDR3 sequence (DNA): TGCAGCGTGGGCGGCGGCCACGAGCAGTACTTC. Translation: CSVGGGHEQYF.

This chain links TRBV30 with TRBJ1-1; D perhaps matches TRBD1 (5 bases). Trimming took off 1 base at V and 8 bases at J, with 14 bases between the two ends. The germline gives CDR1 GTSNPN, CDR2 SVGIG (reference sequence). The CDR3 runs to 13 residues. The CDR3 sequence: CAWSGRGGGEAFF. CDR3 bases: TGTGCCTGGAGTGGGAGGGGCGGAGGGGAAGCTTTCTTT. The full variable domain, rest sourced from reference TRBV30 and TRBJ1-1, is SQTIHQWPATLVQPVGSPLSLECTVEGTSNPNLYWYRQAAGRGLQLLFYSVGIGQISSEVPQNLSASRPQDRQFILSSKKLLLSDSGFYLCAWSGRGGGEAFFGQGTRLTVV.

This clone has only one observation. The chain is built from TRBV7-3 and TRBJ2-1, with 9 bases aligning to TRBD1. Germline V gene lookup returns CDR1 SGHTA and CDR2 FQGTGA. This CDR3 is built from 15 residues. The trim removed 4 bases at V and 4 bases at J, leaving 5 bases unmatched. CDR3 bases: TGTGCCAGCAGCTCCGGGACAGGGACATACAATGAGCAGTTCTTC. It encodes CASSSGTGTYNEQFF.

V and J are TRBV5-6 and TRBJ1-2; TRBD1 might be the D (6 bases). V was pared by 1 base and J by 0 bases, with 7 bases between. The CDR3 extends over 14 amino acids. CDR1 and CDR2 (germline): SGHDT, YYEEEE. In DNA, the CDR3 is TGTGCCAGCAGCTTGACAGGGTCTAACTATGGCTACACCTTC. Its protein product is CASSLTGSNYGYTF.

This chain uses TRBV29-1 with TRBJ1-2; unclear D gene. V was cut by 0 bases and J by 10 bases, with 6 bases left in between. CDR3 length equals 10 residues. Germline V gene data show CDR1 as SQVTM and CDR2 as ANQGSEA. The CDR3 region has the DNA TGCAGCGTTGAAGATGAGCTCTACACCTTC. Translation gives CSVEDELYTF. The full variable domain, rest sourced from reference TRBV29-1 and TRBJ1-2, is SAVISQKPSRDICQRGTSLTIQCQVDSQVTMMFWYRQQPGQSLTLIATANQGSEATYESGFVIDKFPISRPNLTFSTLTVSNMSPEDSSIYLCSVEDELYTFGSGTRLTVV.

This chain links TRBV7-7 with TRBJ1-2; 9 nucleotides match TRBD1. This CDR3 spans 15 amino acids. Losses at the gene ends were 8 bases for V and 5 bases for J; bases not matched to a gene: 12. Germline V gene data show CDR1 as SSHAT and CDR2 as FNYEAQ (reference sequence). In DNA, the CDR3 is TGTGCCAGCTCGAGTTGGGACAGGGAGGAATATGGCTACACCTTC. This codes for CASSSWDREEYGYTF.

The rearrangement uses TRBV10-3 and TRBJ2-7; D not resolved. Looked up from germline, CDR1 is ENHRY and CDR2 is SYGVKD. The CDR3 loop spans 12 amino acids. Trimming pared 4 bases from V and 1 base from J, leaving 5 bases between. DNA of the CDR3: TGTGCCATCAGTGGTTCTTCCTACGAGCAGTACTTC. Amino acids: CAISGSSYEQYF.